This T cell receptor beta chain was profiled in a study of CD8 T cells in ankylosing spondylitis (TCRdb year 2017). Background for the entire study: T cell receptor beta repertoires were profiled in healthy donors and ankylosing spondylitis patients so that disease-linked TCR variants could be found. The full study cohort was made up of roughly 25 ankylosing spondylitis patients and 108 healthy donors. Peripheral blood was sampled, and synovial fluid was also collected from ankylosing spondylitis patients. Study-wide conclusions, independent of this receptor: Blood from ankylosing spondylitis patients appeared to be characterized by a TCR beta motif made up of several highly homologous amino acid variants. The disease-linked clones were reported as significantly enriched in matched synovial fluid samples from ankylosing spondylitis patients. The disease-linked clones showed a CD8+ phenotype and occurred at relatively low frequencies in peripheral blood. Some TCR beta motif variants had previously been reported in synovial fluid and blood of reactive arthritis patients, which suggested common disease-initiation mechanisms.

These reads were obtained on an Illumina HiSeq 2500. Quantitative 5'-RACE with molecular barcodes was used to prepare TCR beta libraries. For the original study's pipeline: To identify disease-linked TCR variants, a new computational method was used, one built on a probabilistic model of VDJ rearrangement. In-frame beta chains were kept once TCRdb had trimmed the public reads at Q25 with fastp and called clones with MiXCR. One record per CDR3 amino acid sequence lists the most common genes and DNA. The V and J calls here are based on TCRdb, not the publication. Here the sample has roughly 260,000 distinct CDR3 sequences; 15% to 25% occur a single time. The ten top clones hold 7.5% to 9.5% of the sample. The CDR3, from cysteine to phenylalanine, totals 17 residues. Solely the CDR3 DNA is kept, with 51 bases framed from the first base. Reading the germline V gene gives CDR1 SGHDT and CDR2 YYEEEE. Trimming costs V 4 bases and J 0 bases, and their ends lie 17 bases apart.

This clonotype was found many times. Its antigen has not been determined. The input lacks base qualities; no much larger clone sits a single base away. The chain couples TRBV5-6 to TRBJ1-3, with a tentative D gene TRBD1 over 5 matching bases. Specimen: blood, either unsorted or a sorted T cell fraction (not recorded which). This TCR was recovered from a male donor with ankylosing spondylitis or in good health (not recorded which). The encoded CDR3 is CASSRTGGTYSGNTIYF. The nucleotide sequence is TGTGCCAGCAGCCGTACTGGGGGGACCTACTCTGGAAACACCATATATTTT.